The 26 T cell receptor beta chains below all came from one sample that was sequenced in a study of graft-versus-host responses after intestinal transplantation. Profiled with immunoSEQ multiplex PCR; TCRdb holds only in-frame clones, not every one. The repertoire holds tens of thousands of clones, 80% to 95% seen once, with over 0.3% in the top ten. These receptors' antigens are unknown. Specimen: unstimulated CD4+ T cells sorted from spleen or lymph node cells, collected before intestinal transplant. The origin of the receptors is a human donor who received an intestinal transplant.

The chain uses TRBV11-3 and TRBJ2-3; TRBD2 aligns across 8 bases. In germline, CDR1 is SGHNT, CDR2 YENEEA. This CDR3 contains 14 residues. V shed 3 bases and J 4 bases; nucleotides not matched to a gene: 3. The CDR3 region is CASSFSGIADTQYF. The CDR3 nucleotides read TGTGCCAGCAGCTTTAGCGGGATCGCAGATACGCAGTATTTT.

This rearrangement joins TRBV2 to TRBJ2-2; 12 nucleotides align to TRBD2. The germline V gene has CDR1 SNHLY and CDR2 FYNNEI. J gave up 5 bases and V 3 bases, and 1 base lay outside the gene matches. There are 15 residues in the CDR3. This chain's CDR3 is CASSETSGRTGELFF. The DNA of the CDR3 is TGTGCCAGCAGTGAGACTAGCGGGAGAACCGGGGAGCTGTTTTTT.

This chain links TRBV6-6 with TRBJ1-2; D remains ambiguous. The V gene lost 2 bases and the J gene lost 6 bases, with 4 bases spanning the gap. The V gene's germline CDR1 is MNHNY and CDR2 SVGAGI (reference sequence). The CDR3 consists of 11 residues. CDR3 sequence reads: CASSYRDGYTF. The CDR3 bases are TGTGCCAGCAGTTACCGAGATGGCTACACCTTC.

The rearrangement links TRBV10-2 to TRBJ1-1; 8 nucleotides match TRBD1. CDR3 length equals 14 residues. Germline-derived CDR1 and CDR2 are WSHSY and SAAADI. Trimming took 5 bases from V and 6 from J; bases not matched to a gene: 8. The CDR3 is CASSSTRGQAEAFF. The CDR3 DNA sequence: TGCGCCAGCAGTTCAACCCGGGGACAGGCTGAAGCTTTCTTT.

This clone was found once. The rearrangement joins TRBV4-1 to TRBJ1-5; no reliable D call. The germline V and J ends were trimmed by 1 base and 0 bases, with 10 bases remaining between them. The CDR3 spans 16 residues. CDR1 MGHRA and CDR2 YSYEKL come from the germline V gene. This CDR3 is CASSQAQEYSNQPQHF. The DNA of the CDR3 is TGCGCCAGCAGCCAAGCGCAGGAGTATAGCAATCAGCCCCAGCATTTT.

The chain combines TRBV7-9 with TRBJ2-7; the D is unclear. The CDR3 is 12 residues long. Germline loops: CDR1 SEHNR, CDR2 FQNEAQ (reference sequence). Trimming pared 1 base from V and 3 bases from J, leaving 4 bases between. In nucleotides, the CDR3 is TGTGCCAGCAGCTTAGTAGGCTACGAGCAGTACTTC. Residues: CASSLVGYEQYF.

The CDR3 reads CASSRYGGTGNTIYF. The CDR3, as DNA: TGTGCCAGCAGCCGATACGGGGGGACTGGAAACACCATATATTTT. V usage is TRBV11-2 and J usage is TRBJ1-3; possible D gene TRBD1, 5 bases. The V end was cut by 5 bases, the J end by 2 bases, with 13 bases between. The V gene's germline CDR1 is SGHAT and CDR2 FQNNGV. The CDR3 is made up of 15 amino acids.

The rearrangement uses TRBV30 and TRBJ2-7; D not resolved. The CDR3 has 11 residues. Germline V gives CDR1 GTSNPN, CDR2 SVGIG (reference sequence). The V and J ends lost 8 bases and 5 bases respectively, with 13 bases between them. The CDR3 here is CAQAGRDEQYF. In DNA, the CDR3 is TGTGCCCAGGCCGGTCGGGACGAGCAGTACTTC.

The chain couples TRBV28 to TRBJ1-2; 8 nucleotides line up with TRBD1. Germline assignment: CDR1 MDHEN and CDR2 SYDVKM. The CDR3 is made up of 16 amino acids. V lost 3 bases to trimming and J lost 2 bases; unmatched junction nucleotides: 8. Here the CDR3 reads CASSFPTRTGNYGYTF. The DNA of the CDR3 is TGTGCCAGCAGTTTCCCGACAAGGACAGGGAACTATGGCTACACCTTC.

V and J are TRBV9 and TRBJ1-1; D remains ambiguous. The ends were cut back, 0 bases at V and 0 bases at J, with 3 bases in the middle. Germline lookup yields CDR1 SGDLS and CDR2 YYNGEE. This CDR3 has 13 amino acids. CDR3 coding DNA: TGTGCCAGCAGCGTAGACCTGAACACTGAAGCTTTCTTT. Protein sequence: CASSVDLNTEAFF.

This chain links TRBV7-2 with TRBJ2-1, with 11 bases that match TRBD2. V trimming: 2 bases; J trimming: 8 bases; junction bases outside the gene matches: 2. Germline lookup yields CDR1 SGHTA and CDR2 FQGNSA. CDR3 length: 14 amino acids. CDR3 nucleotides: TGTGCCAGCAGCTTACCGGGACTAGCGGATGAGCAGTTCTTC. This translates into CASSLPGLADEQFF.

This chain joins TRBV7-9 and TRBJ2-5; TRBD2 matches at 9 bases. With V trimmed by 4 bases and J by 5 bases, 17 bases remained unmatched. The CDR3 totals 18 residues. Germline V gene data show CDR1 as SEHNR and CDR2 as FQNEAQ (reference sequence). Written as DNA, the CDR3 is TGTGCCAGCAGCTCCCCCGGCGGCGGGAGGGACGGACTGGAGACCCAGTACTTC. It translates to CASSSPGGGRDGLETQYF.

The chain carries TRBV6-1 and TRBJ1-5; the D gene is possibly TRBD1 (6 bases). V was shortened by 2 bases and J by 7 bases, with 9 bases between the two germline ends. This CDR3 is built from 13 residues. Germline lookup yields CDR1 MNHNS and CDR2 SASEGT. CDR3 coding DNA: TGTGCCAGCAGTGAACGGACAGAACAGCCCCAGCATTTT. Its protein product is CASSERTEQPQHF.

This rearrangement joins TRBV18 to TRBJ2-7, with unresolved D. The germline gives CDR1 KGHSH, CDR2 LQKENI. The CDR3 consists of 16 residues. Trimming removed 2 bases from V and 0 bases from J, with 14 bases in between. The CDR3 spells CASSPSAGDLSYEQYF. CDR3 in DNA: TGTGCCAGCTCACCATCGGCAGGCGATCTCTCCTACGAGCAGTACTTC.

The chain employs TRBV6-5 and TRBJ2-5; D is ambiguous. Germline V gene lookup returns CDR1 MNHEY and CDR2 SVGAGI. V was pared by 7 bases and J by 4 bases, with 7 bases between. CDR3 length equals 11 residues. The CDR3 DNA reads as TGTGCCAGCAAGAGGCGAGAGACCCAGTACTTC. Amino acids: CASKRRETQYF.

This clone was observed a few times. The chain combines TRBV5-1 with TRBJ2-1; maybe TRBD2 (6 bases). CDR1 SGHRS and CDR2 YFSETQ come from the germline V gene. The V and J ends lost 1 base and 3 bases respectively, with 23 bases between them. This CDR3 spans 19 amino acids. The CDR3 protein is CASSLSGLEGGRNYNEQFF. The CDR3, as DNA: TGCGCCAGCAGCTTGAGTGGCCTAGAGGGAGGACGTAACTACAATGAGCAGTTCTTC.

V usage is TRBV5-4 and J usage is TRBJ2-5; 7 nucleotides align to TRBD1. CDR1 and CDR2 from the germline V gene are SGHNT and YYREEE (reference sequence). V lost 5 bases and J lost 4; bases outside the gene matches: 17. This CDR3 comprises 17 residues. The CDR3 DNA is TGTGCCAGCAGTCTCTCTCCCCTTACAGGGGAGTTAGAGACCCAGTACTTC. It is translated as CASSLSPLTGELETQYF.

The CDR3 nucleotides read TGTGCCTGGAAGAGGGGACAGGTAGCTAACTATGGCTACACCTTC. Translated, it gives CAWKRGQVANYGYTF. This chain uses TRBV30 with TRBJ1-2; 8 nucleotides match TRBD1. There are 15 residues in the CDR3. Germline CDR1 is GTSNPN and CDR2 is SVGIG (reference sequence). J gave up 0 bases and V 4 bases, and 7 bases lay outside the gene matches.

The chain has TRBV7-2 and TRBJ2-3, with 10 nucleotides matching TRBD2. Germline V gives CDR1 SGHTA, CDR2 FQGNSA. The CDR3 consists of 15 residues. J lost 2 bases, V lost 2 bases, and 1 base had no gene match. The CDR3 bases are TGTGCCAGCAGCTTACTAGCGGGAGTCACAGATACGCAGTATTTT. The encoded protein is CASSLLAGVTDTQYF.

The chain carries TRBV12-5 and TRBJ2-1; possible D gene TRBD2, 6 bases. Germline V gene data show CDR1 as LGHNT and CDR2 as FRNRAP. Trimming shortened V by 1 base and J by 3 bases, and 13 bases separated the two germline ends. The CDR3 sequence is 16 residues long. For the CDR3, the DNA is TGTGCTAGTGGTTTGGGGAATAGCGGCAGCTACAATGAGCAGTTCTTC. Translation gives CASGLGNSGSYNEQFF.

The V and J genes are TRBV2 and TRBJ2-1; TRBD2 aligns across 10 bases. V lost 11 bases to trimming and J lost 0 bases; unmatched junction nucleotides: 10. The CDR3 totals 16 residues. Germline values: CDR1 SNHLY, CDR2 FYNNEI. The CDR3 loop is CAGSGLADRSYNEQFF. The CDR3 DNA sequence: TGTGCCGGATCAGGACTAGCGGATCGCTCCTACAATGAGCAGTTCTTC.

CDR3 nucleotide sequence: TGCAGCGTGGCGTGGGCTGGGAACACTGAAGCTTTCTTT. It specifies CSVAWAGNTEAFF. The chain employs TRBV29-1 and TRBJ1-1; D remains ambiguous. The germline V and J ends were trimmed by 6 bases and 1 base, with 12 bases remaining between them. CDR1 and CDR2 from the germline V gene are SQVTM and ANQGSEA. This CDR3 has 13 residues. Based on the CDR3 plus reference TRBV29-1 and TRBJ1-1, the full variable domain is SAVISQKPSRDICQRGTSLTIQCQVDSQVTMMFWYRQQPGQSLTLIATANQGSEATYESGFVIDKFPISRPNLTFSTLTVSNMSPEDSSIYLCSVAWAGNTEAFFGQGTRLTVV.

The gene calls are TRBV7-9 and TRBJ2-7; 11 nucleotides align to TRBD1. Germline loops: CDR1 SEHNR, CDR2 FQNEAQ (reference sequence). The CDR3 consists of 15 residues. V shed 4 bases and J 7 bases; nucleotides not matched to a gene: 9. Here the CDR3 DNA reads TGTGCCAGCAGCTCGGGACAGGGGGTTCGGTGGGAGCAGTACTTC. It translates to CASSSGQGVRWEQYF.

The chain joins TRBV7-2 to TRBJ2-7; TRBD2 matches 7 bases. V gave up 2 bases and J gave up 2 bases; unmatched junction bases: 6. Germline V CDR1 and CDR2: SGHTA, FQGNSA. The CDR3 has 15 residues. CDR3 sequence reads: CASSLWASGPYEQYF. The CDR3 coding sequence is TGTGCCAGCAGCTTATGGGCTAGCGGTCCCTACGAGCAGTACTTC.

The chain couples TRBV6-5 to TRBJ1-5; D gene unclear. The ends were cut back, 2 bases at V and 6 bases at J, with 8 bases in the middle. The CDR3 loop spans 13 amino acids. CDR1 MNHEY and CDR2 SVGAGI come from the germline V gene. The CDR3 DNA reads TGTGCCAGCAGTTACGGATCGGGTCAGCCCCAGCATTTT. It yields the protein CASSYGSGQPQHF.

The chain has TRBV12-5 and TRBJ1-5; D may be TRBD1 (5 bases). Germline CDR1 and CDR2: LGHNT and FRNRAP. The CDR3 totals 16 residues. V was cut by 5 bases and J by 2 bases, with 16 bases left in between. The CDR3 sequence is CASGGDLPGGNQPQHF. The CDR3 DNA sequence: TGTGCTAGTGGTGGGGACCTCCCCGGGGGCAATCAGCCCCAGCATTTT.